The subject of this entry is one TCR beta chain. The data are from a study of post-analysis software for immune sequencing data. Study-level information: The disease courses covered relapsing-remitting, secondary progressive and progressive-relapsing multiple sclerosis.

Unique molecular identifiers had been added to the TCR beta cDNA libraries. MiXCR was run by TCRdb on the PCR reads, yielding one entry per CDR3 protein. The sample shows about 820,000 distinct CDR3 sequences, around 53% of them seen only once. The specimen was blood. The receptor was isolated from a girl under 18 with multiple sclerosis.

Here the CDR3 DNA reads TGCAGTGCTAGCATCCGGGCCAGGGGGCGCCCAGATACGCAGTATTTT. Translation gives CSASIRARGRPDTQYF. The J gene is TRBJ2-3, the V gene TRBV20-1, with 8 nucleotides matching TRBD1. The CDR3 spans 16 residues. The V gene's germline CDR1 is DFQATT and CDR2 SNEGSKA (reference sequence). V was pared by 3 bases and J by 4 bases, with 12 bases of the junction left unmatched.